The 22 T cell receptor beta chains in this list originate from one sample, sequenced in a study of shared clonotypes between healthy human individuals. Only in-frame clones appear in the TCRdb table, and some are missing; sequencing was by immunoSEQ multiplex PCR. This repertoire shows about 320,000 clones, more than 75% found once; its top ten account for 15% to 20%. Sequencing used memory CD8+ T cells sorted from blood. The sample's subset: CD45RO+ cells pooled with CCR7-negative TemRA cells. The receptors shown here come from a man younger than 35 in good health.

J is TRBJ2-5 and V is TRBV9; TRBD1 or TRBD2 may be the D gene (5 bases each). Trimming took off 4 bases at V and 2 bases at J, with 15 bases between the two ends. The V gene's germline CDR1 is SGDLS and CDR2 YYNGEE. The CDR3 has 15 amino acids. CDR3 coding DNA: TGTGCCAGCAGCCCACCCGGGACGACACAAGAGACCCAGTACTTC. It yields the protein CASSPPGTTQETQYF. The variable domain in full, completed from reference TRBV9 and TRBJ2-5, reads DSGVTQTPKHLITATGQRVTLRCSPRSGDLSVYWYQQSLDQGLQFLIQYYNGEERAKGNILERFSAQQFPDLHSELNLSSLELGDSALYFCASSPPGTTQETQYFGPGTRLLVL.

This rearrangement joins TRBV2 to TRBJ2-7; no firm D call. CDR3 length equals 15 residues. With 0 bases removed from V and 4 bases from J, the gap between germline ends came to 13 bases. Germline loops: CDR1 SNHLY, CDR2 FYNNEI. The CDR3 region has the DNA TGTGCCAGCAGTGAAGCGCCGGACGGATCTTACGAGCAGTACTTC. It translates to CASSEAPDGSYEQYF.

V gene TRBV10-1 combines with J gene TRBJ1-2; D remains ambiguous. V lost 2 bases and J 7 bases, leaving 11 bases between the germline ends. Germline-derived CDR1 and CDR2 are WNHNN and SYGVQD (reference sequence). The CDR3 runs 13 residues. The CDR3 loop reads CASSESRSGGYTF. The CDR3 bases are TGCGCCAGCAGTGAGAGCCGGTCGGGTGGCTACACCTTC.

This clone was recorded a few times. The chain carries TRBV4-1 and TRBJ2-7; either TRBD1 or TRBD2 may supply D (6 bases each). This CDR3 comprises 15 residues. From germline, CDR1 is MGHRA and CDR2 YSYEKL. Deletions cut 3 bases from V and 5 bases from J, with 17 bases between. Written as DNA, the CDR3 is TGCGCCAGCAGCCAGGACTATCCGGGACAAAACGAGCAGTACTTC. It yields the protein CASSQDYPGQNEQYF.

The rearrangement joins TRBV4-1 to TRBJ2-1; D not certain. Germline CDR1 reads MGHRA; CDR2 reads YSYEKL. The V end was cut by 2 bases, the J end by 1 base, with 12 bases between. CDR3 length: 16 residues. The CDR3 DNA reads TGCGCCAGCAGCCAAACAGTCGCGTGGTCCTACAATGAGCAGTTCTTC. Residues: CASSQTVAWSYNEQFF.

This clone was seen just once. The rearrangement links TRBV29-1 to TRBJ2-1; 10 bases align to TRBD2. CDR1 SQVTM and CDR2 ANQGSEA come from the germline V gene. This CDR3 is 16 amino acids long. V trimming: 1 base; J trimming: 2 bases; junction bases outside the gene matches: 5. The CDR3 sequence is CSVEVISGGTYNEQFF. DNA of the CDR3: TGCAGCGTTGAAGTTATTAGCGGGGGGACCTACAATGAGCAGTTCTTC.

This chain connects TRBV7-8 to TRBJ2-7; 7 positions match TRBD2. CDR3 length: 16 residues. The V gene end was trimmed by 4 bases and the J gene end by 0 bases; junction bases not matched to a gene: 9. Per germline, CDR1 SGHVS and CDR2 FQNEAQ. This CDR3 reads CASSSSVGGSSYEQYF. The CDR3 DNA is TGTGCCAGCAGCTCCTCCGTGGGAGGGAGCTCCTACGAGCAGTACTTC.

V is TRBV4-2 and J is TRBJ1-5; the D is unclear. CDR3 length equals 15 residues. Germline assignment: CDR1 LGHNA and CDR2 YNFKEQ. V lost 0 bases and J lost 4, with 10 bases in between. CDR3 nucleotide sequence: TGTGCCAGCAGCCAAGAGGACGGTGCGAATCAGCCCCAGCATTTT. Amino acids: CASSQEDGANQPQHF.

V usage is TRBV27 and J usage is TRBJ2-2; D is perhaps TRBD1 or TRBD2 (6 bases each). CDR1 is MNHEY and CDR2 is SMNVEV in the germline V gene (reference sequence). Deletions cut 2 bases from V and 3 bases from J, with 19 bases between. This CDR3 is 18 amino acids long. The CDR3 DNA sequence: TGTGCCAGCAGTTTACATCTTTGGGGGGCAACGTACACCGGGGAGCTGTTTTTT. Its protein product is CASSLHLWGATYTGELFF.

The V call is TRBV27, the J call TRBJ2-1; D gene ambiguous. The V gene lost 2 bases and the J gene lost 9 bases, with 8 bases spanning the gap. Germline-derived CDR1 and CDR2 are MNHEY and SMNVEV (reference sequence). The CDR3 is 12 amino acids. CDR3 nucleotide sequence: TGTGCCAGCAGTTTACTAGGGTTTGAGCAGTTCTTC. As protein: CASSLLGFEQFF.

V usage is TRBV5-1 and J usage is TRBJ1-6; weak D call: TRBD1 (6 bases). The germline CDR1 and CDR2 sequences are SGHRS and YFSETQ. The V and J ends lost 5 bases and 3 bases respectively, with 9 bases between them. The CDR3 covers 14 residues. The CDR3 protein is CASRGQIYNSPLHF. In DNA, the CDR3 is TGCGCCAGCAGAGGACAGATCTATAATTCACCCCTCCACTTT.

CDR3 in DNA: TGTGCCAGCAGCTTAGGTGGACTTTCCTCCTACAATGAGCAGTTCTTC. It yields the protein CASSLGGLSSYNEQFF. The chain has TRBV11-3 and TRBJ2-1, with D possibly being TRBD2 (5 bases). Per the germline V gene, CDR1 is SGHNT and CDR2 is YENEEA. The CDR3 runs 16 residues. V was shortened by 1 base and J by 0 bases, with 10 bases between the two germline ends.

The V and J genes are TRBV6-1 and TRBJ1-6; D is undetermined. CDR1 and CDR2 from the germline V gene are MNHNS and SASEGT. V lost 6 bases, J lost 5 bases, and 8 bases lay in between. CDR3 size: 13 residues. CDR3 coding DNA: TGTGCCAGCAGCTACGGAAATAATTCACCCCTCCACTTT. Translated, it gives CASSYGNNSPLHF.

This sequence joins TRBV5-6 and TRBJ2-1; TRBD1 agrees at 8 bases. With 2 bases clipped from V and 5 bases from J, the junction kept 6 bases outside the gene matches. CDR3 size: 15 residues. The V gene's germline CDR1 is SGHDT and CDR2 YYEEEE. The chain's CDR3 is CASSFGTGPHNEQFF. DNA for the CDR3: TGTGCCAGCAGCTTCGGGACAGGTCCCCACAATGAGCAGTTCTTC.

The chain couples TRBV10-3 to TRBJ2-5; 8 bases are a match to TRBD1. The CDR3 runs to 14 residues. Per the germline V gene, CDR1 is ENHRY and CDR2 is SYGVKD. V gave up 6 bases and J gave up 4 bases; unmatched junction bases: 7. CDR3 sequence reads: CAISIDRGLETQYF. The DNA of the CDR3 is TGTGCCATCAGCATCGACAGGGGACTAGAGACCCAGTACTTC.

The V and J genes are TRBV4-1 and TRBJ1-6, with D unclear. The V end was cut by 4 bases, the J end by 8 bases, with 9 bases between. Germline CDR1 is MGHRA and CDR2 is YSYEKL. The CDR3 has 13 amino acids. This chain's CDR3 is CASSPTGDSPLHF. The CDR3 nucleotides read TGCGCCAGCAGCCCGACCGGGGATTCACCCCTCCACTTT.

V and J are TRBV27 and TRBJ2-7; TRBD2 might be the D (6 bases). The germline V gene has CDR1 MNHEY and CDR2 SMNVEV (reference sequence). V lost 8 bases and J 0 bases, leaving 17 bases between the germline ends. This CDR3 contains 15 residues. CDR3 nucleotides: TGTGCCAGCGGATCAACCGGGACTGGCTCCTACGAGCAGTACTTC. Amino acid sequence: CASGSTGTGSYEQYF.

V usage is TRBV7-2 and J usage is TRBJ2-7; D perhaps matches TRBD2 (5 bases). Germline V gives CDR1 SGHTA, CDR2 FQGNSA. There are 15 residues in the CDR3. V was trimmed by 3 bases and J by 0 bases, leaving 12 bases between them. The CDR3 nucleotides are TGTGCCAGCAGCTTCTGGGCGGGTAGCTCCTACGAGCAGTACTTC. It specifies CASSFWAGSSYEQYF.

This chain connects TRBV5-1 to TRBJ2-7, with D hard to call. Trimming cost V 0 bases and J 5 bases, with 6 bases left between them. CDR3 length: 12 amino acids. Germline V gives CDR1 SGHRS, CDR2 YFSETQ. As DNA, the CDR3 is TGCGCCAGCAGCTTGGCCGGGCACGAGCAGTACTTC. Translated, it gives CASSLAGHEQYF.

There are a few counts of this clone. The gene calls are TRBV4-1 and TRBJ2-5; 10 nucleotides agree with TRBD1. The CDR3 spans 17 residues. Trimming removed 1 base from V and 2 bases from J; junction bases left unmatched: 7. From germline, CDR1 is MGHRA and CDR2 YSYEKL. CDR3 amino acids: CASSQVGQGVLQETQYF. Here the CDR3 DNA reads TGCGCCAGCAGCCAAGTCGGACAGGGGGTGCTACAAGAGACCCAGTACTTC.

The chain is built from TRBV5-6 and TRBJ2-1; D might be TRBD1 (6 bases). Trimming removed 4 bases at V and 1 base at J, with 12 bases between. CDR1 and CDR2 (germline): SGHDT, YYEEEE. The CDR3 spans 15 residues. CDR3 sequence: CASSADSTSYNEQFF. In DNA form, the CDR3 reads TGTGCCAGCAGCGCGGACAGTACTTCCTACAATGAGCAGTTCTTC.

The rearrangement joins TRBV6-6 to TRBJ2-3; TRBD1 matches 8 bases. Germline lookup yields CDR1 MNHNY and CDR2 SVGAGI (reference sequence). Trimming at V came to 2 bases and at J to 0 bases, leaving 4 bases not matched to a gene. The CDR3 consists of 16 residues. As DNA, the CDR3 is TGTGCCAGCAGTTACCTCAGGACAGGGAGCACAGATACGCAGTATTTT. Protein product: CASSYLRTGSTDTQYF.